Below, 27 T cell receptor beta chains from the same sample are listed, as sequenced in a study of graft-versus-host responses after intestinal transplantation. Antigens of these TCRs are unknown. Here immunoSEQ multiplex PCR was the method, and the copy in TCRdb shows in-frame clones only, minus some. The sample lists 100,000 to 110,000 clones; 87% were seen once. The sample was unstimulated CD4+ T cells sorted from spleen or lymph node cells, taken before transplant. The receptors here all came from a human donor who was the organ donor for an intestinal transplant.

Only one count was recorded for this clone. The CDR3 spells CASSPPNDETQYF. The DNA of the CDR3 is TGTGCCAGCTCACCACCGAATGACGAGACCCAGTACTTC. The V and J genes are TRBV18 and TRBJ2-5; D ambiguous. In germline, CDR1 is KGHSH, CDR2 LQKENI. The ends were cut back, 0 bases at V and 5 bases at J, with 7 bases in the middle. The CDR3 consists of 13 residues.

V usage is TRBV29-1 and J usage is TRBJ2-7; D call uncertain. The length of the CDR3 is 15 residues. Germline loops: CDR1 SQVTM, CDR2 ANQGSEA. V was pared by 4 bases and J by 0 bases, with 16 bases between. The CDR3 loop is CSVVEELIFSYEQYF. DNA for the CDR3: TGCAGCGTTGTAGAAGAGCTTATCTTCTCCTACGAGCAGTACTTC.

This chain uses TRBV27 with TRBJ2-7; unclear D gene. The CDR3 extends over 15 amino acids. V lost 5 bases to trimming and J lost 0 bases, with 14 bases between them. Germline-derived CDR1 and CDR2 are MNHEY and SMNVEV (reference sequence). CDR3 amino acids: CASSPTRVLSYEQYF. CDR3 DNA: TGTGCCAGCAGTCCTACCCGGGTCCTCTCCTACGAGCAGTACTTC.

The chain links TRBV2 to TRBJ1-2; TRBD1 matches at 7 bases. Germline V gene lookup returns CDR1 SNHLY and CDR2 FYNNEI. The CDR3 is made up of 14 amino acids. V dropped 6 bases and J dropped 1; count of bases not matched to a gene: 5. The CDR3 loop is CASSSRDSNYGYTF. DNA of the CDR3: TGTGCCAGCAGCAGCCGGGACAGTAACTATGGCTACACCTTC. Filled out from reference TRBV2 and TRBJ1-2, the complete variable domain reads EPEVTQTPSHQVTQMGQEVILRCVPISNHLYFYWYRQILGQKVEFLVSFYNNEISEKSEIFDDQFSVERPDGSNFTLKIRSTKLEDSAMYFCASSSRDSNYGYTFGSGTRLTVV.

The chain links TRBV9 to TRBJ1-2; D ambiguous. V was shortened by 0 bases and J by 0 bases, with 3 bases between the two germline ends. This CDR3 contains 13 residues. Germline CDR1 and CDR2: SGDLS and YYNGEE. CDR3 in amino acids: CASSVATNYGYTF. DNA for the CDR3: TGTGCCAGCAGCGTAGCAACTAACTATGGCTACACCTTC.

The chain links TRBV18 to TRBJ1-2; 7 bases map to TRBD1. Per germline, CDR1 KGHSH and CDR2 LQKENI. The J segment lost 6 bases and the V segment lost 1 base, leaving 8 bases of the junction unmatched. The CDR3 totals 15 residues. CDR3 sequence: CASSPLSSRGDGYTF. As DNA, the CDR3 is TGTGCCAGCTCACCACTTTCGTCCAGGGGGGATGGCTACACCTTC.

On this clone: The junction differs from germline at one of its ends, possibly a read error. Other DNA sequences in this sample translate to the same CDR3. The chain links TRBV6-5 to TRBJ1-3, with D possibly being TRBD1 (5 bases). This CDR3 is built from 16 residues. Germline V CDR1 and CDR2: MNHEY, SVGAGI. The CDR3 nucleotides are TGTGCCAGCAGTTACTCTGGGGGGGAGTCTGGAAACACTATATATTTT. Translating gives CASSYSGGESGNTIYF.

The chain employs TRBV6-1 and TRBJ2-1, with 11 bases that match TRBD2. Germline CDR1 and CDR2: MNHNS and SASEGT. This CDR3 spans 13 amino acids. The J segment lost 7 bases and the V segment lost 7 bases, leaving 3 bases of the junction unmatched. The DNA for the CDR3 is TGTGCCAGCACGCTAGCGGGGGGTAATGAGCAGTTCTTC. This codes for CASTLAGGNEQFF.

This clone was recorded once. J is TRBJ1-4 and V is TRBV13; 8 bases map to TRBD1. CDR1 and CDR2 (germline): PRHDT, FYEKMQ (reference sequence). The CDR3 has 16 residues. V was pared by 3 bases and J by 7 bases, with 10 bases of the junction left unmatched. CDR3 residues: CASSFKSGGGGEKLFF. CDR3 nucleotide sequence: TGTGCCAGCAGCTTCAAGTCAGGGGGCGGGGGTGAAAAACTGTTTTTT.

The chain joins TRBV5-6 to TRBJ2-4; TRBD2 aligns across 7 bases. Unmatched junction bases numbered 13, after V lost 5 bases and J lost 2 bases. This CDR3 contains 17 residues. CDR1 is SGHDT and CDR2 is YYEEEE in the germline V gene. The CDR3 DNA reads as TGTGCCAGCAGAGGGACCGGGGGGTGGGGAACCAAAAACATTCAGTACTTC. This codes for CASRGTGGWGTKNIQYF.

This clone has a single count. The chain joins TRBV7-3 to TRBJ2-1, with TRBD1 matching over 7 bases. Germline V gives CDR1 SGHTA, CDR2 FQGTGA. V was pared by 5 bases and J by 13 bases, with 8 bases of the junction left unmatched. The length of the CDR3 is 12 residues. The CDR3 reads CASSKGTENQFF. The CDR3 nucleotides read TGTGCCAGCAGCAAAGGGACAGAAAACCAGTTCTTC.

This chain links TRBV19 with TRBJ2-7; 8 bases line up with TRBD2. Germline CDR1 reads LNHDA; CDR2 reads SQIVND (reference sequence). J lost 2 bases, V lost 3 bases, and 6 bases had no gene match. This CDR3 is 15 amino acids long. The CDR3, as DNA: TGTGCCAGTAGTATGGCAGCGGGGGCGACCTACGAGCAGTACTTC. It specifies CASSMAAGATYEQYF.

The V and J genes are TRBV30 and TRBJ1-5; no firm D call. CDR3 length: 15 amino acids. The V gene lost 0 bases and the J gene lost 0 bases, with 9 bases spanning the gap. Germline values: CDR1 GTSNPN, CDR2 SVGIG (reference sequence). In DNA form, the CDR3 reads TGTGCCTGGAGTGTAGGAATTTATAGCAATCAGCCCCAGCATTTT. It specifies CAWSVGIYSNQPQHF.

This chain links TRBV4-2 with TRBJ2-7; D gene ambiguous. The V gene's germline CDR1 is LGHNA and CDR2 YNFKEQ. The CDR3 sequence is 14 residues long. V lost 1 base and J 2 bases, leaving 9 bases between the germline ends. The CDR3 is CASSQVGIPYEQYF. For the CDR3, the DNA is TGTGCCAGCAGCCAAGTGGGTATCCCCTACGAGCAGTACTTC.

This chain connects TRBV29-1 to TRBJ2-5; 9 bases line up with TRBD2. The germline V gene has CDR1 SQVTM and CDR2 ANQGSEA. Trimming at V came to 4 bases and at J to 5 bases, leaving 8 bases not matched to a gene. The CDR3 contains 14 residues. The CDR3 DNA sequence: TGCAGCGTTGGACTAGCGGATCTAGGGGAGACCCAGTACTTC. Translated, it gives CSVGLADLGETQYF.

The chain has TRBV5-1 and TRBJ2-3, with D perhaps TRBD2 (6 bases). The length of the CDR3 is 13 residues. The V and J ends lost 3 bases and 6 bases respectively, with 11 bases between them. Germline lookup yields CDR1 SGHRS and CDR2 YFSETQ. CDR3 in DNA: TGCGCCAGCAGCTCCCCGGCGGGGGATACGCAGTATTTT. This gives the protein CASSSPAGDTQYF.

V is TRBV6-5 and J is TRBJ2-4, with D perhaps matching TRBD2 (7 bases). Germline assignment: CDR1 MNHEY and CDR2 SVGAGI. The V gene lost 5 bases and the J gene lost 9 bases, with 11 bases spanning the gap. This CDR3 spans 12 amino acids. The CDR3 is CASSTGRGIQYF. CDR3 DNA sequence: TGTGCCAGCAGTACAGGGAGGGGCATTCAGTACTTC.

The V call is TRBV30, the J call TRBJ1-2, with D possibly TRBD1 on 6 matching bases. This CDR3 has 14 residues. V lost 5 bases, J lost 6 bases, and 19 bases lay in between. Germline V CDR1 and CDR2: GTSNPN, SVGIG (reference sequence). CDR3: CAWALRLAGDGYTF. The CDR3 coding sequence is TGTGCCTGGGCCCTGAGGCTGGCAGGGGATGGCTACACCTTC.

The chain couples TRBV4-2 to TRBJ2-2; tentatively, D is TRBD2 (7 bases). The germline V gene encodes CDR1 LGHNA and CDR2 YNFKEQ. The CDR3 covers 17 residues. With 0 bases removed from V and 0 bases from J, the gap between germline ends came to 11 bases. Here the CDR3 DNA reads TGTGCCAGCAGCCAAGATGGGGGGGCATCGAACACCGGGGAGCTGTTTTTT. Encoded protein: CASSQDGGASNTGELFF.

V usage is TRBV5-1 and J usage is TRBJ1-4; D not certain. Trimming shortened V by 0 bases and J by 10 bases, and 13 bases separated the two germline ends. CDR3 length: 14 residues. Germline lookup yields CDR1 SGHRS and CDR2 YFSETQ. The CDR3 here is CASSLELRERKLFF. For the CDR3, the DNA is TGCGCCAGCAGCTTGGAGCTCCGCGAACGAAAACTGTTTTTT.

The chain carries TRBV9 and TRBJ1-1; the match to TRBD1 covers 7 bases. The CDR3 totals 18 residues. In germline, CDR1 is SGDLS, CDR2 YYNGEE. Trimming cost V 4 bases and J 4 bases; bases outside gene matches: 19. The CDR3, as DNA: TGTGCCAGCAGCTATGGTCAAATTAAGGATAGACAGGGCACTGAAGCTTTCTTT. Protein: CASSYGQIKDRQGTEAFF.

This chain connects TRBV19 to TRBJ1-4; no definite D call. V shed 6 bases and J shed 8 bases, with 13 bases lying between them. The CDR3 loop spans 13 amino acids. CDR1 is LNHDA, CDR2 SQIVND, per germline (reference sequence). The CDR3: CASRQRIKEKLFF. CDR3 nucleotide sequence: TGTGCCAGTAGGCAAAGGATTAAGGAAAAACTGTTTTTT.

The V gene is TRBV6-1, the J gene TRBJ1-3; TRBD1 might be the D (5 bases). The V gene lost 0 bases and the J gene lost 3 bases, with 15 bases spanning the gap. Per the germline V gene, CDR1 is MNHNS and CDR2 is SASEGT. The CDR3 is 17 residues long. CDR3 region: CASSEAGQGLGGNTIYF. CDR3 DNA sequence: TGTGCCAGCAGTGAAGCGGGCCAGGGTCTTGGTGGAAACACCATATATTTT.

The chain has TRBV7-9 and TRBJ2-4; D is undetermined. In germline, CDR1 is SEHNR, CDR2 FQNEAQ (reference sequence). The V end was cut by 0 bases, the J end by 0 bases, with 12 bases between. The CDR3 length is 17 residues. CDR3 residues: CASSLAFPPLAKNIQYF. In DNA, the CDR3 is TGTGCCAGCAGCTTAGCCTTTCCTCCGCTAGCCAAAAACATTCAGTACTTC.

This chain connects TRBV11-2 to TRBJ1-5; 9 bases map to TRBD1. The CDR3 runs to 19 residues. Germline CDR1 SGHAT, CDR2 FQNNGV. V trimming: 0 bases; J trimming: 2 bases; junction bases outside the gene matches: 11. CDR3 protein: CASSLDRDRVRIGNQPQHF. CDR3 nucleotides: TGTGCCAGCAGCTTAGATCGGGACAGGGTCAGGATAGGCAATCAGCCCCAGCATTTT. Full variable domain (missing parts from reference TRBV11-2 and TRBJ1-5): EAGVAQSPRYKIIEKRQSVAFWCNPISGHATLYWYQQILGQGPKLLIQFQNNGVVDDSQLPKDRFSAERLKGVDSTLKIQPAKLEDSAVYLCASSLDRDRVRIGNQPQHFGDGTRLSIL.

The genes are TRBV5-4 and TRBJ1-3; D is uncertain. Trimming shortened V by 3 bases and J by 0 bases, and 10 bases separated the two germline ends. The CDR3 spans 15 residues. Germline-derived CDR1 and CDR2 are SGHNT and YYREEE (reference sequence). The CDR3 DNA follows: TGTGCCAGCAGCTCAATCTCGGGCTCTGGAAACACCATATATTTT. It yields the protein CASSSISGSGNTIYF.

The rearrangement joins TRBV28 to TRBJ1-5; perhaps TRBD1 as D (5 bases). The CDR3 is 15 amino acids. CDR1 and CDR2 from the germline V gene are MDHEN and SYDVKM. Trimming left V 10 bases short and J 4 bases short, with 20 bases between. In DNA form, the CDR3 reads TGTGCCACCCGAGGCCCGGAGGGGCGAAATCAGCCCCAGCATTTT. This sequence encodes CATRGPEGRNQPQHF.